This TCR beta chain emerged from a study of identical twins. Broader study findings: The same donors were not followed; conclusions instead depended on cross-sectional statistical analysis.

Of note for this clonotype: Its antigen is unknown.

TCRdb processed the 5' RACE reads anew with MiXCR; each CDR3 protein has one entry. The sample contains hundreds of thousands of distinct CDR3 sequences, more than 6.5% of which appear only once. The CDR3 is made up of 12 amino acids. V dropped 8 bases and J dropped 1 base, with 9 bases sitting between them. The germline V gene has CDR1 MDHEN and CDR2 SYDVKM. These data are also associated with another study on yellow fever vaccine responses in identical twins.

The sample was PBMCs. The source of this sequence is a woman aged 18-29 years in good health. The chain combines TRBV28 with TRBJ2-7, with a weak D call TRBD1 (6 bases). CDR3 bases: TGTGCCAGCGACACAGGGTCCTACGAGCAGTACTTC. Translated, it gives CASDTGSYEQYF.